Presented here are 15 T cell receptor beta chains from one specimen sequenced in a study of blood T cells in healthy people across ages. For the second PCR, which ran for 7 to 11 cycles, a sample-barcoded 5' primer and a J-beta primer mix were used. TCRdb re-derived calls from the 5' RACE reads in MiXCR, one entry per CDR3 protein. The repertoire has more than 650,000 distinct CDR3 sequences, around 24% of them found once; the top ten carry about 2.9%. This sample also belongs to another study, concerning T cells of mothers and their children.

The sample comprised blood. Receptor source: a boy younger than 18 in good health.

Of note for this clonotype: One junction end disagrees with the germline gene, perhaps due to a read error. The chain joins TRBV15 to TRBJ2-1; D is possibly TRBD1 or TRBD2 (5 bases each). The CDR3 spans 16 residues. Per the germline V gene, CDR1 is LNHNV and CDR2 is YYDKDF (reference sequence). Written as DNA, the CDR3 is TGTGCCACCAGCAGAGATCAAGGCCCCGTGGGGGAGACCCTGTACTTC. This sequence encodes CATSRDQGPVGETLYF.

This clonotype was recorded at least ten times. CDR3 in amino acids: CSASVRGTYEQYF. CDR3 coding DNA: TGCAGTGCTAGTGTGAGGGGGACCTACGAGCAGTACTTC. This rearrangement joins TRBV20-1 to TRBJ2-7, with D perhaps TRBD1 (6 bases). Trimming took off 3 bases at V and 2 bases at J, with 11 bases between the two ends. The CDR3 spans 13 residues. Germline loops: CDR1 DFQATT, CDR2 SNEGSKA (reference sequence).

This clonotype occurred once. The V call is TRBV20-1, the J call TRBJ2-3; unclear D gene. Trimming left V 3 bases short and J 2 bases short, with 3 bases between. The CDR3 is 11 residues long. Germline values: CDR1 DFQATT, CDR2 SNEGSKA (reference sequence). The CDR3 sequence: CSASNTDTQYF. CDR3 coding DNA: TGCAGTGCTAGTAACACAGATACGCAGTATTTT.

To note about this clonotype: An end of the junction differs from the germline gene, which may be a read error. The chain uses TRBV12-3 or TRBV12-4 and TRBJ2-3; D is ambiguous. This CDR3 is 18 amino acids long. The CDR3 bases are TGTGCCAACAGTTTAGCCCCCTCTAGATCATCCGGCACAGATACGCAGTATTTT. This sequence encodes CANSLAPSRSSGTDTQYF.

A few counts support this clonotype. The chain uses TRBV15 and TRBJ1-4, with 7 bases identical to TRBD1. CDR1 is LNHNV, CDR2 YYDKDF, per germline (reference sequence). The J segment lost 4 bases and the V segment lost 5 bases, leaving 10 bases of the junction unmatched. The CDR3 is made up of 16 amino acids. CDR3 nucleotide sequence: TGTGCCACCAGCCGACCTCGGACAGGAAATAATGAAAAACTGTTTTTT. Its protein is CATSRPRTGNNEKLFF.

The V call is TRBV12-3 or TRBV12-4, the J call TRBJ1-4; no definite D call. V shed 5 bases and J shed 0 bases, with 7 bases lying between them. This CDR3 has 14 amino acids. The CDR3 nucleotides read TGTGCCAGCAGTCCCTTTGCAACTAATGAAAAACTGTTTTTT. Encoded protein: CASSPFATNEKLFF.

This clonotype was detected only a few times. The genes are TRBV20-1 and TRBJ2-3; D remains unclear. This CDR3 is 14 amino acids long. Germline V CDR1 and CDR2: DFQATT, SNEGSKA (reference sequence). V lost 1 base to trimming and J lost 1 base, with 9 bases between them. CDR3 DNA sequence: TGCAGTGCTAGAGGGGAATTGGGCACAGATACGCAGTATTTT. Amino acids: CSARGELGTDTQYF.

This chain joins TRBV6-1 and TRBJ1-1; D is undetermined. V lost 4 bases and J lost 0, with 12 bases in between. The CDR3 is 15 amino acids. Germline V gene lookup returns CDR1 MNHNS and CDR2 SASEGT. CDR3 in DNA: TGTGCCAGCAGTGTAGGACTGCACATGAACACTGAAGCTTTCTTT. Translated: CASSVGLHMNTEAFF.

V is TRBV4-1 and J is TRBJ1-2; tentatively, D is TRBD1 (5 bases). V dropped 6 bases and J dropped 6 bases, with 26 bases sitting between them. CDR3 length equals 17 residues. Germline-derived CDR1 and CDR2 are MGHRA and YSYEKL. CDR3 loop: CASRDRGDGSTQDGYTF. DNA of the CDR3: TGCGCCAGCAGAGATCGGGGGGACGGATCCACCCAGGATGGCTACACCTTC.

The rearrangement joins TRBV6-1 to TRBJ1-5; 8 positions agree with TRBD1. Trimming removed 7 bases from V and 2 bases from J; junction bases left unmatched: 4. This CDR3 has 14 amino acids. Germline V gene data show CDR1 as MNHNS and CDR2 as SASEGT. CDR3 in amino acids: CASTGQGGNQPQHF. CDR3 DNA sequence: TGTGCCAGCACTGGACAGGGAGGCAATCAGCCCCAGCATTTT.

This sequence joins TRBV3-1 and TRBJ1-2; unclear D gene. There are 10 residues in the CDR3. Germline lookup yields CDR1 LGHDT and CDR2 YNNKEL (reference sequence). V shed 8 bases and J shed 8 bases, with 9 bases lying between them. The CDR3 DNA sequence: TGTGCCAGCTACTCGAGGGGCTACACCTTC. This codes for CASYSRGYTF.

Points on this clonotype: An end of the junction does not agree with germline; a read error may underlie this. The rearrangement links TRBV3-1 to TRBJ1-1, with D possibly matching TRBD1 (6 bases). Germline lookup yields CDR1 LGHDT and CDR2 YNNKEL (reference sequence). The CDR3 runs 13 residues. CDR3 protein: CGSPGALGTEAFF. In DNA, the CDR3 is TGTGGCAGCCCAGGGGCTCTGGGGACTGAAGCTTTCTTT.

This chain connects TRBV28 to TRBJ2-5, with a tentative D call TRBD2 (5 bases). Deletions cut 3 bases from V and 5 bases from J, with 10 bases between. The CDR3 runs 13 residues. The germline V gene encodes CDR1 MDHEN and CDR2 SYDVKM. The CDR3 here is CASSFTPGETQYF. In nucleotides, the CDR3 is TGTGCCAGCAGTTTCACCCCGGGGGAGACCCAGTACTTC.

As for this clonotype: The conserved closing phenylalanine or tryptophan is absent in this CDR3, likely reflecting a read error. The chain couples TRBV20-1 to TRBJ2-7; TRBD1 aligns across 7 bases. This CDR3 has 13 amino acids. Unmatched junction bases numbered 9, after V lost 5 bases and J lost 5 bases. The germline CDR1 and CDR2 sequences are DFQATT and SNEGSKA (reference sequence). The CDR3 region is CSASLHQGDEQYI. CDR3 in DNA: TGCAGTGCTTCGCTGCATCAGGGGGACGAGCAGTACATC.

V gene TRBV5-1 combines with J gene TRBJ2-5; D is unresolved. Germline CDR1 is SGHRS and CDR2 is YFSETQ. V was cut by 0 bases and J by 2 bases, with 11 bases left in between. This CDR3 has 15 residues. CDR3 loop: CASSLAAVLQETQYF. CDR3 coding DNA: TGCGCCAGCAGCTTGGCCGCGGTGCTTCAAGAGACCCAGTACTTC. The complete variable domain, with remaining parts taken from reference TRBV5-1 and TRBJ2-5, reads KAGVTQTPRYLIKTRGQQVTLSCSPISGHRSVSWYQQTPGQGLQFLFEYFSETQRNKGNFPGRFSGRQFSNSRSEMNVSTLELGDSALYLCASSLAAVLQETQYFGPGTRLLVL.